Listed below are T cell receptor beta chains from one sample, sequenced in a study of regulatory T cells in long-lasting Graves disease. TCRdb re-called the multiplex PCR reads with MiXCR, one entry per CDR3 protein. This sample has more than 350,000 distinct CDR3 sequences; around 14% occur once, and the top ten carry around 15%. The sample also formed part of further work on T cells in Graves' hyperthyroidism and ophthalmopathy.

The sample in question was peripheral blood mononuclear cells (PBMCs), obtained at new diagnosis, from a patient treated with antithyroid drugs. Receptors originate from a woman aged 25 to 45 with Graves disease. Both conserved end residues are part of each CDR3. D genes are given only for firm matches. Some rows mark clone size as missing; the rest say once, few, many or name a class of expanded clone.

clone_size,j_call,v_call,d_call,cdr3_nt,cdr3_aa
many,TRBJ2-5,TRBV27,-,TGTGCCAGCAGTTTACTAGGGGCAGGATTAGAGACCCAGTACTTC,CASSLLGAGLETQYF
few,TRBJ2-1,TRBV18,TRBD2,TGTGCCAGCTCCGGGGGAGGACTAGCCAACAATGAGCAGTTCTTC,CASSGGGLANNEQFF
many,TRBJ2-7,TRBV18,-,TGTGCCAGCTCAGACCCGGTGCAGTGGTACGAGCAGTACTTC,CASSDPVQWYEQYF
many,TRBJ1-1,TRBV28,-,TGTGCCAGCAGTTCCCCTACCAACACTGAAGCTTTCTTT,CASSSPTNTEAFF
few,TRBJ1-1,TRBV20-1,-,TGCAGTGCCAACAGGAACACTGAAGCTTTCTTT,CSANRNTEAFF
many,TRBJ1-3,TRBV18,-,TGTGCCAGCTCACCCAGCTCTGGAAACACCATATATTTT,CASSPSSGNTIYF
-,TRBJ1-1,TRBV10-3,TRBD1,TGTGCCATCAGTGCCCGGGACAGCAGCACTGAAGCTTTCTTT,CAISARDSSTEAFF
many,TRBJ2-1,TRBV6-2/TRBV6-3,-,TGTGCCAGCAGTGAAGACGAGGGCCTATACAATGAGCAGTTCTTC,CASSEDEGLYNEQFF
few,TRBJ1-1,TRBV18,-,TGTGCCAGCTCACCACAGAGGGGGGAAGCTTTCTTT,CASSPQRGEAFF
many,TRBJ2-1,TRBV27,TRBD1,TGTGCCAGCAGTTGGGACAGGGGGGGCGATGAGCAGTTCTTC,CASSWDRGGDEQFF
few,TRBJ1-4,TRBV6-5,TRBD1,TGTGCCAGCAGTTACGCGTCAGGGGGGAGACTGTTTTTT,CASSYASGGRLFF
many,TRBJ1-5,TRBV5-1,-,TGCGCCAGCAGCCCTGAACCCGGGACAAGCCAGCCCCAGCATTTT,CASSPEPGTSQPQHF
once,TRBJ1-1,TRBV7-6,-,TGTGCCAGCAGCTTAGTACAGGGAGGTTTTGGAAACACTGAAGCTTTCTTT,CASSLVQGGFGNTEAFF
many,TRBJ2-1,TRBV7-3,-,TGTGCCAGCAGCCTTCTTAGAGCCACCTACAATGAGCAGTTCTTC,CASSLLRATYNEQFF
many,TRBJ2-5,TRBV24-1,TRBD2,TGTGCCACCAGTGATGGGTTAGCGGGAGTCCAAGAGACCCAGTACTTC,CATSDGLAGVQETQYF